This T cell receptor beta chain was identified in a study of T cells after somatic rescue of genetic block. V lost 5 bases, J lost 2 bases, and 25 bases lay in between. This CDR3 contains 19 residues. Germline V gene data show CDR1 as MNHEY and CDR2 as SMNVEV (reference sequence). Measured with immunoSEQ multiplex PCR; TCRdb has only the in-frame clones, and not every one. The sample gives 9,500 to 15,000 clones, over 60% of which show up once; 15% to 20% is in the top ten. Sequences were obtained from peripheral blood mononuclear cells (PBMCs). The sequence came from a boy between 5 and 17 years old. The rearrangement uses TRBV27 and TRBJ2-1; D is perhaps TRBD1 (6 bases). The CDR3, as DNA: TGTGCCAGCAGTCCTCGAGTATACAACAGGGAAGGAGCCTACAATGAGCAGTTCTTC. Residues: CASSPRVYNREGAYNEQFF.